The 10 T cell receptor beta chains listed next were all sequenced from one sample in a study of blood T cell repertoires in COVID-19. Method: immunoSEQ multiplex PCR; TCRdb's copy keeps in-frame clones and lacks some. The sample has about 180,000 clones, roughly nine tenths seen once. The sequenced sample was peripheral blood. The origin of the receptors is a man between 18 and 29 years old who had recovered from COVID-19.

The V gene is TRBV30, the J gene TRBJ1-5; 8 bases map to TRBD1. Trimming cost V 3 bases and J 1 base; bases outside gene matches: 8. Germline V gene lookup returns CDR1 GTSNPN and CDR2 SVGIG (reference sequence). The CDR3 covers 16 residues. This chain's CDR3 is CAWRPDGTGSNQPQHF. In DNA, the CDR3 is TGTGCCTGGAGACCCGACGGGACAGGAAGCAATCAGCCCCAGCATTTT.

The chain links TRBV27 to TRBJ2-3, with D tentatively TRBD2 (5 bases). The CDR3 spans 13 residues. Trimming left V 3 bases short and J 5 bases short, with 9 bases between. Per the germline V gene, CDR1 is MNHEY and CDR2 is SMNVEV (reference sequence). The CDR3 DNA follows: TGTGCCAGCAGTTTGAGGGAAGGAGATACGCAGTATTTT. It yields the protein CASSLREGDTQYF.

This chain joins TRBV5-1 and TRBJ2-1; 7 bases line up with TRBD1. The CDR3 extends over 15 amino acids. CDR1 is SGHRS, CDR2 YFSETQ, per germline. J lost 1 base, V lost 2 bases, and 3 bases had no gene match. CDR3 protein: CASSFGTASYNEQFF. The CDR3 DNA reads TGCGCCAGCAGCTTCGGGACAGCATCCTACAATGAGCAGTTCTTC.

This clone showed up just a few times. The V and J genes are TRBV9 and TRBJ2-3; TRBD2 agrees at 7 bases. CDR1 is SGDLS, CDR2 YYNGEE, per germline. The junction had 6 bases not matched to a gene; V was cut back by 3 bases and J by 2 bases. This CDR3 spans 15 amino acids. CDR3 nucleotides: TGTGCCAGCAGCGCGCTAAGCGGGGACACAGATACGCAGTATTTT. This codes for CASSALSGDTDTQYF.

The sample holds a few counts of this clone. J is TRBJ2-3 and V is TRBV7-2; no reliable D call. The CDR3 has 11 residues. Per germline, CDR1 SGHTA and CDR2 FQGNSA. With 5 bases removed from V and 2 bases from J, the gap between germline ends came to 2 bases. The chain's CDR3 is CASSHTDTQYF. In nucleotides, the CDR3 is TGTGCCAGCAGCCACACAGATACGCAGTATTTT.

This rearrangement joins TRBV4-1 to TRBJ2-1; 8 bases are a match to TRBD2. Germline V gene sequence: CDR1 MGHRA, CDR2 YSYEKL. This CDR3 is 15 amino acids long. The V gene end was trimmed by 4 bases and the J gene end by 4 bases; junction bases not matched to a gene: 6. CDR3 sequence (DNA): TGCGCCAGCAGCCGTACTAGCGGAGAATACAATGAGCAGTTCTTC. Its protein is CASSRTSGEYNEQFF.

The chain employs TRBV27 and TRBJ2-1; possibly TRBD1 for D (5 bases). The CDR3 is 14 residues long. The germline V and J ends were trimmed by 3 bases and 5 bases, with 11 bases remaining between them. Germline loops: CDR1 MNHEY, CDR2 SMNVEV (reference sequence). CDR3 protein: CASSLNIGDNEQFF. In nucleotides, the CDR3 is TGTGCCAGCAGTTTGAATATAGGGGACAATGAGCAGTTCTTC.

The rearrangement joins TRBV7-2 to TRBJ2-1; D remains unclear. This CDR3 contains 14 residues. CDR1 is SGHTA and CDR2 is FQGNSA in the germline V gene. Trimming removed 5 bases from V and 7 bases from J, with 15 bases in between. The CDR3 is CASSAVVAANEQFF. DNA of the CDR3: TGTGCCAGCAGCGCAGTCGTAGCAGCTAATGAGCAGTTCTTC.

Here the CDR3 DNA reads TGTGCCAGCAGTTCCCGAGCCGCTTATAATTCACCCCTCCACTTT. It translates to CASSSRAAYNSPLHF. This chain joins TRBV27 and TRBJ1-6, with D hard to call. CDR1 and CDR2 (germline): MNHEY, SMNVEV (reference sequence). Trimming shortened V by 4 bases and J by 4 bases, and 11 bases separated the two germline ends. The CDR3 has 15 amino acids.

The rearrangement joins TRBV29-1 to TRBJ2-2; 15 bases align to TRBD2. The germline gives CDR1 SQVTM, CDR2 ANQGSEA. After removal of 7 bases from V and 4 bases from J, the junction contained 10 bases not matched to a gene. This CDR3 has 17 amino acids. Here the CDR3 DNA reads TGCAGCGGTGGGGGGACTAGCGGGAGGTCAGGCACCGGGGAGCTGTTTTTT. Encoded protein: CSGGGTSGRSGTGELFF.